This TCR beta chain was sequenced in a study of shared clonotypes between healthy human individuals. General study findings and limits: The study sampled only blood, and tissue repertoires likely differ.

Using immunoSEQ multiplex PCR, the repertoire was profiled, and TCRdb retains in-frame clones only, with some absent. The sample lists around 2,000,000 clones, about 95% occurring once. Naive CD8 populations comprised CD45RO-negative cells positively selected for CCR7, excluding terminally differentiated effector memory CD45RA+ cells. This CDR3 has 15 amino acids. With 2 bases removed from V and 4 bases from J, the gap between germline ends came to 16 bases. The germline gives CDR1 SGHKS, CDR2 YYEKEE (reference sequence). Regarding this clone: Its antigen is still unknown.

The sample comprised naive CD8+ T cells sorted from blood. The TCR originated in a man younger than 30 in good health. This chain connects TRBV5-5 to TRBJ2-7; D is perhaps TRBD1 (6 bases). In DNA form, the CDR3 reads TGTGCCAGCAGCTTACTCCTGACAGGAGAATACGAGCAGTACTTC. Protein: CASSLLLTGEYEQYF.